These 30 T cell receptor beta chains originate from one sample sequenced in a study of Graves' ophthalmopathy and Graves' hyperthyroidism. RNA transcripts were the template, and TCR beta CDR3 regions were amplified from them. RT-PCR was first run with HTBI primers, then multiplex PCR in a second round. TCRdb reprocessed the multiplex PCR reads via MiXCR and lists one record per CDR3 protein. The table lists hundreds of thousands of distinct CDR3 sequences, around 21% of them singletons, with roughly 3% in the top ten. Sequencing was carried out using peripheral blood. These TCRs come from a woman in her late teens or twenties with stable Graves' hyperthyroidism.

The gene calls are TRBV11-2 and TRBJ1-2; D is possibly TRBD1 (5 bases). Germline V gene sequence: CDR1 SGHAT, CDR2 FQNNGV. V shed 4 bases and J shed 1 base, with 10 bases lying between them. The CDR3 is 14 residues long. In DNA form, the CDR3 reads TGTGCCAGCAGCTCGGGACGGAATAACTATGGCTACACCTTC. Its translation: CASSSGRNNYGYTF.

This clonotype was counted many times. This chain connects TRBV9 to TRBJ2-7; 13 nucleotides align to TRBD2. V lost 0 bases and J lost 5; bases outside the gene matches: 5. CDR1 is SGDLS and CDR2 is YYNGEE in the germline V gene. The CDR3 has 16 residues. CDR3 DNA: TGTGCCAGCAGCGTAGGTGGCACTAGCGGGAGGGACGAGCAGTACTTC. Its translation: CASSVGGTSGRDEQYF.

The chain links TRBV30 to TRBJ2-5; D call uncertain. The CDR3 is 14 residues long. Trimming cost V 2 bases and J 5 bases, with 15 bases left between them. From germline, CDR1 is GTSNPN and CDR2 SVGIG (reference sequence). CDR3 loop: CAWSRNSLGETQYF. CDR3 coding DNA: TGTGCCTGGAGTAGAAACTCCTTGGGGGAGACCCAGTACTTC.

In its sample, this clonotype was seen many times. V gene TRBV6-2 or TRBV6-3 combines with J gene TRBJ2-7; D is uncertain. Germline loops: CDR1 MNHEY, CDR2 SVGEGT. CDR3 length: 13 residues. Trimming shortened V by 2 bases and J by 3 bases, and 8 bases separated the two germline ends. The CDR3: CASSYNRYYEQYF. DNA of the CDR3: TGTGCCAGCAGTTACAACAGATACTACGAGCAGTACTTC.

The rearrangement uses TRBV13 and TRBJ2-7, with 11 bases matching TRBD1. Germline CDR1 is PRHDT and CDR2 is FYEKMQ (reference sequence). The V and J ends lost 4 bases and 2 bases, in that order; junction bases with no gene match: 10. The CDR3 is 17 residues long. In DNA form, the CDR3 reads TGTGCCAGCAGCTCCCTCGCTCCGGGACAGGGGGCCTACGAGCAGTACTTC. It specifies CASSSLAPGQGAYEQYF.

For this clonotype: This may come from a read error, since a much larger clone is one base off. The V call is TRBV27, the J call TRBJ2-7, with 9 bases that match TRBD1. The CDR3 is 14 amino acids. V was clipped by 10 bases and J by 4 bases; unmatched bases: 11. The germline V gene encodes CDR1 MNHEY and CDR2 SMNVEV (reference sequence). The CDR3 protein is CAISFGDREYEQYF. The CDR3 DNA is TGTGCCATCAGCTTCGGGGACAGGGAATACGAGCAGTACTTC.

The chain carries TRBV2 and TRBJ2-2, with D perhaps TRBD1 (5 bases). V lost 4 bases and J lost 1, with 10 bases in between. Germline V gene data show CDR1 as SNHLY and CDR2 as FYNNEI. The CDR3 has 15 residues. CDR3 nucleotide sequence: TGTGCCAGCAGTGCGCAGGGCCTGAACACCGGGGAGCTGTTTTTT. Translating it yields CASSAQGLNTGELFF.

This clonotype was counted many times. The J gene is TRBJ2-7, the V gene TRBV14; D is ambiguous. The germline CDR1 and CDR2 sequences are SGHDN and FVKESK. V was clipped by 2 bases and J by 0 bases, with 8 bases between them. There are 14 residues in the CDR3. Here the CDR3 DNA reads TGTGCCAGCAGCCAAATGGGCGACTCCTACGAGCAGTACTTC. Translated, it gives CASSQMGDSYEQYF.

This clonotype came up many times. The chain links TRBV14 to TRBJ1-2, with unresolved D. With 2 bases removed from V and 2 bases from J, the gap between germline ends came to 6 bases. Germline loops: CDR1 SGHDN, CDR2 FVKESK. There are 13 residues in the CDR3. The CDR3 nucleotides read TGTGCCAGCAGCCAACGGGGAAACTATGGCTACACCTTC. This encodes CASSQRGNYGYTF.

This clonotype was detected many times. The V gene is TRBV7-2, the J gene TRBJ2-5; TRBD2 matches 8 bases. Germline CDR1 and CDR2: SGHTA and FQGNSA. The V segment lost 5 bases and the J segment 3 bases; nucleotides outside the gene matches: 8. This CDR3 has 15 amino acids. The CDR3 loop reads CASSAVSGREETQYF. The CDR3, as DNA: TGTGCCAGCAGCGCCGTAAGCGGGAGAGAAGAGACCCAGTACTTC.

This clonotype was recorded many times. The chain combines TRBV19 with TRBJ1-1; D remains unclear. Germline CDR1 LNHDA, CDR2 SQIVND (reference sequence). V shed 5 bases and J shed 9 bases, with 13 bases lying between them. There are 12 residues in the CDR3. The chain's CDR3 is CASSPGAPKAFF. The CDR3 region has the DNA TGTGCCAGTAGTCCTGGTGCCCCCAAAGCTTTCTTT.

This clonotype was seen a single time. The V gene is TRBV2, the J gene TRBJ2-7, with a weak D call TRBD1 (6 bases). Germline CDR1 reads SNHLY; CDR2 reads FYNNEI. This CDR3 has 12 residues. V was shortened by 3 bases and J by 5 bases, with 8 bases between the two germline ends. CDR3 DNA: TGTGCCAGCAGTGAGGGGGCGGACGAGCAGTACTTC. Translated: CASSEGADEQYF.

The gene calls are TRBV12-3 or TRBV12-4 and TRBJ2-5; 11 bases agree with TRBD1. V shed 5 bases and J 5 bases; nucleotides not matched to a gene: 4. The CDR3 has 14 amino acids. This CDR3 is CASSRTGGRETQYF. CDR3 sequence (DNA): TGTGCCAGCAGTAGGACAGGGGGCAGGGAGACCCAGTACTTC.

V is TRBV20-1 and J is TRBJ1-2; TRBD1 aligns across 12 bases. Germline V gene sequence: CDR1 DFQATT, CDR2 SNEGSKA (reference sequence). V dropped 2 bases and J dropped 3; count of bases not matched to a gene: 13. CDR3 length: 18 residues. As DNA, the CDR3 is TGCAGTGCTAGAAACGTCGGGGGACAGGGGGCGCTTGACTATGGCTACACCTTC. Translated, it gives CSARNVGGQGALDYGYTF.

This clonotype showed up many times. The chain carries TRBV29-1 and TRBJ1-5, with D possibly matching TRBD1 (6 bases). The CDR3 totals 12 residues. V was pared by 7 bases and J by 4 bases, with 11 bases between. In germline, CDR1 is SQVTM, CDR2 ANQGSEA. This CDR3 reads CSASDRNQPQHF. The CDR3 DNA follows: TGCAGCGCCTCAGACAGGAATCAGCCCCAGCATTTT.

This clonotype was recorded at least ten times. The CDR3 is CASSPLVKTGELFF. The CDR3 DNA reads TGTGCCAGTAGTCCCCTAGTTAAAACCGGGGAGCTGTTTTTT. The chain uses TRBV19 and TRBJ2-2; D call uncertain. Trimming removed 5 bases from V and 5 bases from J, with 12 bases in between. Germline loops: CDR1 LNHDA, CDR2 SQIVND (reference sequence). This CDR3 has 14 residues.

This clonotype has at least ten counts. A read error may account for a junction end that differs from germline. J is TRBJ2-2 and V is TRBV7-9; D remains unclear. Looked up from germline, CDR1 is SEHNR and CDR2 is FQNEAQ (reference sequence). CDR3 length: 14 amino acids. CDR3 nucleotides: TGCGCCAGCAGCTTGATTGGTGGCACCGGGGAGCTGTTTTTT. Translating gives CASSLIGGTGELFF.

This clonotype was seen ten or more times. This sequence joins TRBV7-2 and TRBJ1-2; no reliable D call. Trimming removed 1 base at V and 1 base at J, with 10 bases between. Germline V CDR1 and CDR2: SGHTA, FQGNSA. This CDR3 is built from 15 residues. CDR3 amino acids: CASSLVGGDNYGYTF. The CDR3, as DNA: TGTGCCAGCAGCTTAGTGGGTGGGGATAACTATGGCTACACCTTC.

This chain links TRBV30 with TRBJ1-2; D uncertain. Germline CDR1 and CDR2: GTSNPN and SVGIG (reference sequence). The length of the CDR3 is 11 residues. V was trimmed by 4 bases and J by 8 bases, leaving 11 bases between them. In DNA form, the CDR3 reads TGTGCCTGGACCATTACCTCGGGCTACACCTTC. It yields the protein CAWTITSGYTF.

The table lists this clonotype with many counts. The rearrangement links TRBV12-3 or TRBV12-4 to TRBJ2-2; 15 nucleotides line up with TRBD2. The CDR3 is made up of 17 amino acids. V shed 5 bases, J shed 5 bases, and the junction held 6 bases outside the gene matches. In DNA, the CDR3 is TGTGCCAGCAGTCCCGGGACTAGCGGGAGGTTTACCGGGGAGCTGTTTTTT. Amino acid sequence: CASSPGTSGRFTGELFF.

In this sample, this clonotype turned up a few times. The chain has TRBV12-3 or TRBV12-4 and TRBJ1-1, with 8 bases matching TRBD1. The CDR3 contains 17 residues. V trimming: 4 bases; J trimming: 1 base; junction bases outside the gene matches: 11. The CDR3 here is CASSSHSQGARNTEAFF. CDR3 DNA: TGTGCCAGCAGTTCCCACAGCCAGGGGGCGCGGAACACTGAAGCTTTCTTT.

The CDR3 DNA reads TGCGCCAGCAGCTCGCCGGGACTAGCTATCCACGAGCAGTACTTC. It yields the protein CASSSPGLAIHEQYF. The chain joins TRBV5-1 to TRBJ2-7; TRBD2 matches at 9 bases. Germline V gives CDR1 SGHRS, CDR2 YFSETQ. The ends lost 3 bases at V and 5 bases at J; junction bases unmatched: 9. CDR3 size: 15 residues.

This clonotype was counted ten times or more. The chain links TRBV7-2 to TRBJ1-2; 8 bases fit TRBD1. The CDR3 contains 14 residues. J gave up 4 bases and V 6 bases, and 7 bases lay outside the gene matches. CDR1 is SGHTA, CDR2 FQGNSA, per germline. CDR3 in DNA: TGTGCCAGCAGATCGGACAGGGATGGCTATGGCTACACCTTC. Translated, it gives CASRSDRDGYGYTF. Using reference TRBV7-2 and TRBJ1-2 for the parts outside the CDR3, the full variable domain is GAGVSQSPSNKVTEKGKDVELRCDPISGHTALYWYRQSLGQGLEFLIYFQGNSAPDKSGLPSDRFSAERTGGSVSTLTIQRTQQEDSAVYLCASRSDRDGYGYTFGSGTRLTVV.

This clonotype was observed many times. This sequence joins TRBV12-3 or TRBV12-4 and TRBJ1-6; D ambiguous. The CDR3 spans 12 residues. V was cut by 3 bases and J by 14 bases, with 11 bases left in between. CDR3 protein: CASSFEQTALHF. In DNA, the CDR3 is TGTGCCAGCAGTTTTGAACAGACGGCCCTCCACTTT.

The V gene is TRBV19, the J gene TRBJ2-2, with D tentatively TRBD2 (6 bases). V lost 5 bases, J lost 10 bases, and 29 bases lay in between. CDR1 LNHDA and CDR2 SQIVND come from the germline V gene (reference sequence). The CDR3 has 18 residues. This CDR3 reads CASSVFNGGIVVAEELFF. The CDR3 coding sequence is TGTGCCAGTAGTGTTTTCAACGGCGGGATCGTCGTGGCCGAGGAGCTGTTTTTT.

This clonotype has only a few counts. The V and J genes are TRBV5-1 and TRBJ1-1, with 8 bases identical to TRBD1. J was trimmed by 3 bases and V by 4 bases; bases with no gene match: 5. The CDR3 has 14 residues. The germline V gene has CDR1 SGHRS and CDR2 YFSETQ. In DNA, the CDR3 is TGCGCCAGCAGCCCCGGACAGGGTGACACTGAAGCTTTCTTT. Translating it yields CASSPGQGDTEAFF. The whole variable domain, filled in from reference TRBV5-1 and TRBJ1-1, reads KAGVTQTPRYLIKTRGQQVTLSCSPISGHRSVSWYQQTPGQGLQFLFEYFSETQRNKGNFPGRFSGRQFSNSRSEMNVSTLELGDSALYLCASSPGQGDTEAFFGQGTRLTVV.

This clonotype was recorded a few times. The rearrangement joins TRBV5-1 to TRBJ1-2; the match to TRBD1 covers 9 bases. The trim removed 4 bases at V and 1 base at J, leaving 11 bases unmatched. Germline V gene lookup returns CDR1 SGHRS and CDR2 YFSETQ. The CDR3 runs to 17 residues. The CDR3: CASSVGRYRGLNYGYTF. The CDR3 DNA reads TGCGCCAGCAGCGTTGGTAGATACAGGGGGCTTAACTATGGCTACACCTTC. The whole variable domain, remainder taken from reference TRBV5-1 and TRBJ1-2, is KAGVTQTPRYLIKTRGQQVTLSCSPISGHRSVSWYQQTPGQGLQFLFEYFSETQRNKGNFPGRFSGRQFSNSRSEMNVSTLELGDSALYLCASSVGRYRGLNYGYTFGSGTRLTVV.

This clonotype was counted many times. The chain combines TRBV7-2 with TRBJ2-2; D not certain. This CDR3 is built from 14 residues. The germline gives CDR1 SGHTA, CDR2 FQGNSA. Trimming took off 5 bases at V and 3 bases at J, with 10 bases between the two ends. CDR3 coding DNA: TGTGCCAGCAGCCAAGGGCCATACACCGGGGAGCTGTTTTTT. Protein sequence: CASSQGPYTGELFF.

This clonotype has at least ten counts. CDR3 in amino acids: CASSPPTVGNIQYF. The CDR3 DNA sequence: TGTGCCAGCTCACCTCCGACAGTCGGGAACATTCAGTACTTC. J is TRBJ2-4 and V is TRBV18, with D possibly being TRBD1 (5 bases). V was cut by 3 bases and J by 7 bases, with 13 bases left in between. The CDR3 runs 14 residues. Germline V gene sequence: CDR1 KGHSH, CDR2 LQKENI.

Concerning this clonotype: Possible read error: a much larger clone is one base away. The J gene is TRBJ2-7, the V gene TRBV13; 15 bases are a match to TRBD2. This CDR3 is built from 17 residues. CDR1 is PRHDT and CDR2 is FYEKMQ in the germline V gene (reference sequence). V lost 5 bases, J lost 8 bases, and 13 bases stayed unmatched. The CDR3 spells CASSPRGLAGGRPQQYV. As DNA, the CDR3 is TGTGCCAGCAGCCCCCGGGGACTAGCGGGAGGCCGTCCGCAGCAGTACGTC.